The 30 T cell receptor beta chains below come from one sample, sequenced in a study of blood T cell repertoires in COVID-19. The method was immunoSEQ multiplex PCR; TCRdb's version includes in-frame clones alone and lacks a portion of them. The sample contains about 270,000 clones, roughly nine tenths of which appear only once. Sequences were obtained from PBMCs or T cells enriched from blood (not recorded which). These receptors were obtained from a woman between 18 and 30 years old who had recovered from COVID-19.

V and J are TRBV28 and TRBJ1-2, with D possibly being TRBD1 (6 bases). V was shortened by 6 bases and J by 7 bases, with 21 bases between the two germline ends. The CDR3 extends over 15 amino acids. Germline-derived CDR1 and CDR2 are MDHEN and SYDVKM. CDR3 protein: CASSGRGSPGIGYTF. CDR3 coding DNA: TGTGCCAGCAGCGGTAGGGGGTCGCCTGGGATTGGCTACACCTTC.

The V and J genes are TRBV29-1 and TRBJ1-2, with D maybe TRBD1 (5 bases). Germline V gene data show CDR1 as SQVTM and CDR2 as ANQGSEA. Trimming shortened V by 7 bases and J by 3 bases, and 12 bases separated the two germline ends. This CDR3 has 12 residues. The CDR3 DNA reads as TGCAGCGGAGATGACAGCCACTATGGCTACACCTTC. It yields the protein CSGDDSHYGYTF.

The chain recombines TRBV30 with TRBJ1-3; perhaps TRBD1 as D (6 bases). CDR1 and CDR2 (germline): GTSNPN, SVGIG (reference sequence). V gave up 2 bases and J gave up 0 bases, with 8 bases separating them. This CDR3 region has 14 residues. The CDR3 here is CAWSLGGSGNTIYF. CDR3 nucleotide sequence: TGTGCCTGGAGTCTAGGGGGCTCTGGAAACACCATATATTTT.

The CDR3 protein is CATSRQVNTEAFF. CDR3 DNA sequence: TGTGCCACCAGCAGACAGGTGAACACTGAAGCTTTCTTT. The genes are TRBV15 and TRBJ1-1; D call uncertain. This CDR3 spans 13 amino acids. CDR1 and CDR2 from the germline V gene are LNHNV and YYDKDF (reference sequence). V was shortened by 2 bases and J by 0 bases, with 4 bases between the two germline ends.

This sequence joins TRBV5-5 and TRBJ2-7; the D gene is possibly TRBD1 (6 bases). The ends were cut back, 0 bases at V and 2 bases at J, with 12 bases in the middle. From germline, CDR1 is SGHKS and CDR2 YYEKEE (reference sequence). CDR3 size: 15 residues. Here the CDR3 reads CASSLEGHPTYEQYF. CDR3 DNA: TGTGCCAGCAGCTTGGAGGGACACCCGACCTACGAGCAGTACTTC.

The chain recombines TRBV14 with TRBJ2-6, with TRBD2 matching over 7 bases. Germline-derived CDR1 and CDR2 are SGHDN and FVKESK. V trimming: 0 bases; J trimming: 3 bases; junction bases outside the gene matches: 2. The CDR3 spans 16 residues. The CDR3 nucleotides read TGTGCCAGCAGCCAAGATCGGGGGGTTGGGGCCAACGTCCTGACTTTC. Its translation: CASSQDRGVGANVLTF.

This clone was observed a single time. V and J are TRBV4-1 and TRBJ2-7; D perhaps matches TRBD2 (5 bases). V dropped 1 base and J dropped 3 bases, with 13 bases sitting between them. Germline assignment: CDR1 MGHRA and CDR2 YSYEKL. CDR3 length: 15 residues. The DNA for the CDR3 is TGCGCCAGCAGCCAAGTGGAATCCAGCGGCTACGAGCAGTACTTC. It is translated as CASSQVESSGYEQYF.

The chain is built from TRBV6-4 and TRBJ2-1, with 9 bases fitting TRBD1. This CDR3 contains 16 residues. Germline-derived CDR1 and CDR2 are MRHNA and SNTAGT. V dropped 0 bases and J dropped 0; count of bases not matched to a gene: 0. CDR3 DNA: TGTGCCAGCAGTGACTCGGGACAGGGCTCCTACAATGAGCAGTTCTTC. Protein product: CASSDSGQGSYNEQFF.

This chain links TRBV15 with TRBJ2-3; the D is unclear. Trimming removed 3 bases from V and 5 bases from J, with 6 bases in between. The CDR3 is 12 amino acids. CDR1 is LNHNV, CDR2 YYDKDF, per germline (reference sequence). The CDR3 DNA reads as TGTGCCACCAGCAGGCTAAGAGATACGCAGTATTTT. Its translation: CATSRLRDTQYF.

The rearrangement joins TRBV19 to TRBJ2-3; possibly TRBD2 for D (5 bases). In germline, CDR1 is LNHDA, CDR2 SQIVND (reference sequence). This CDR3 spans 17 amino acids. Trimming left V 6 bases short and J 0 bases short, with 19 bases between. The CDR3 sequence: CASSKRMTNPSTDTQYF. The CDR3 DNA sequence: TGTGCCAGTAGCAAAAGAATGACTAACCCTAGCACAGATACGCAGTATTTT.

V usage is TRBV12-3 or TRBV12-4 and J usage is TRBJ1-5; the D is unclear. The V end lost 5 bases, the J end lost 9 bases, and 8 bases lay between the germline ends. The CDR3 is made up of 11 amino acids. The CDR3 loop is CASSLSGPQHF. As DNA, the CDR3 is TGTGCCAGCAGTCTCTCAGGGCCCCAGCATTTT.

The chain recombines TRBV28 with TRBJ2-4; TRBD1 matches at 7 bases. Trimming took 4 bases from V and 8 from J; bases not matched to a gene: 8. The CDR3 covers 14 residues. The V gene's germline CDR1 is MDHEN and CDR2 SYDVKM. This CDR3 reads CASSSPGTAHIQYF. CDR3 sequence (DNA): TGTGCCAGCAGTTCCCCCGGGACAGCACACATTCAGTACTTC.

The chain has TRBV10-3 and TRBJ1-2; weak D call: TRBD1 (5 bases). Germline V gene lookup returns CDR1 ENHRY and CDR2 SYGVKD. Between the trimmed V and J ends, which lost 10 bases and 3 bases, there was a span of 15 bases. The CDR3 extends over 13 amino acids. CDR3 coding DNA: TGTGCCACCTGGGGGGGGGTTGACTATGGCTACACCTTC. Encoded protein: CATWGGVDYGYTF.

The gene calls are TRBV25-1 and TRBJ1-6; no definite D call. Germline CDR1 and CDR2: MGHDK and SYGVNS. The germline V and J ends were trimmed by 7 bases and 8 bases, with 12 bases remaining between them. This CDR3 is built from 13 residues. The CDR3 reads CASTYSDHSPLHF. CDR3 in DNA: TGTGCCAGCACTTACAGTGACCATTCACCCCTCCACTTT.

The chain employs TRBV9 and TRBJ2-5, with TRBD2 as a possible D gene (5 bases). With 2 bases removed from V and 4 bases from J, the gap between germline ends came to 12 bases. This CDR3 spans 14 amino acids. The germline gives CDR1 SGDLS, CDR2 YYNGEE. This CDR3 reads CASSVSGGRETQYF. The CDR3 DNA reads as TGTGCCAGCAGCGTTTCGGGCGGGCGAGAGACCCAGTACTTC. Full variable domain (missing parts from reference TRBV9 and TRBJ2-5): DSGVTQTPKHLITATGQRVTLRCSPRSGDLSVYWYQQSLDQGLQFLIQYYNGEERAKGNILERFSAQQFPDLHSELNLSSLELGDSALYFCASSVSGGRETQYFGPGTRLLVL.

This chain uses TRBV13 with TRBJ2-1; no reliable D call. There are 14 residues in the CDR3. Germline CDR1 is PRHDT and CDR2 is FYEKMQ (reference sequence). V lost 5 bases and J lost 3, with 11 bases in between. CDR3 sequence: CASSRGGGYNEQFF. Here the CDR3 DNA reads TGTGCCAGCAGCCGAGGCGGCGGCTACAATGAGCAGTTCTTC.

The chain combines TRBV2 with TRBJ2-3; D might be TRBD2 (5 bases). There are 16 residues in the CDR3. Between the trimmed V and J ends, which lost 2 bases and 1 base, there was a span of 13 bases. The V gene's germline CDR1 is SNHLY and CDR2 FYNNEI. CDR3 region: CASSETRPHGTDTQYF. CDR3 nucleotide sequence: TGTGCCAGCAGTGAAACTAGACCCCACGGCACAGATACGCAGTATTTT.

The chain carries TRBV5-1 and TRBJ1-2; no reliable D call. The germline V gene has CDR1 SGHRS and CDR2 YFSETQ. V shed 4 bases and J shed 1 base, with 8 bases lying between them. The CDR3 sequence is 13 residues long. CDR3 DNA sequence: TGCGCCAGCAGCCCCGGGTTTAACTATGGCTACACCTTC. This gives the protein CASSPGFNYGYTF.

The rearrangement uses TRBV27 and TRBJ2-1; 9 bases line up with TRBD1. Germline assignment: CDR1 MNHEY and CDR2 SMNVEV (reference sequence). The junction had 11 bases not matched to a gene; V was cut back by 5 bases and J by 6 bases. There are 16 residues in the CDR3. CDR3 nucleotides: TGTGCCAGCAGTCCCGCACAGGGGGCGTCTCGCAATGAGCAGTTCTTC. It specifies CASSPAQGASRNEQFF.

This clone was seen just once. This rearrangement joins TRBV28 to TRBJ2-7, with 7 bases fitting TRBD2. Germline V gene lookup returns CDR1 MDHEN and CDR2 SYDVKM. The length of the CDR3 is 14 residues. V was pared by 2 bases and J by 5 bases, with 6 bases of the junction left unmatched. The CDR3 loop is CASSLQSTSHEQYF. The CDR3 DNA is TGTGCCAGCAGTTTACAATCGACTAGCCACGAGCAGTACTTC.

The V and J genes are TRBV7-9 and TRBJ1-4; D unresolved. This CDR3 has 14 amino acids. Trimming took off 1 base at V and 7 bases at J, with 10 bases between the two ends. From germline, CDR1 is SEHNR and CDR2 FQNEAQ (reference sequence). CDR3 DNA sequence: TGTGCCAGCAGCTTAGGGAATTCGGGTGAAAAACTGTTTTTT. Translating gives CASSLGNSGEKLFF.

The chain employs TRBV5-1 and TRBJ1-2, with D possibly matching TRBD1 (6 bases). Trimming removed 3 bases from V and 0 bases from J, with 12 bases in between. Germline V CDR1 and CDR2: SGHRS, YFSETQ. The CDR3 has 15 amino acids. CDR3 nucleotide sequence: TGCGCCAGCAGCTCCGTACAGGGAGCTAACTATGGCTACACCTTC. Its translation: CASSSVQGANYGYTF.

This sequence joins TRBV4-2 and TRBJ1-1, with TRBD1 matching 9 bases. The CDR3 spans 15 residues. CDR1 is LGHNA, CDR2 YNFKEQ, per germline. V lost 4 bases, J lost 1 base, and 4 bases stayed unmatched. The CDR3 sequence: CASSLSTGGNTEAFF. CDR3 nucleotide sequence: TGTGCCAGCAGCCTGTCGACAGGGGGGAACACTGAAGCTTTCTTT.

This chain joins TRBV5-1 and TRBJ1-5; no firm D call. V was trimmed by 0 bases and J by 0 bases, leaving 13 bases between them. The germline CDR1 and CDR2 sequences are SGHRS and YFSETQ. This CDR3 region has 17 residues. Here the CDR3 reads CASSLGFGTISNQPQHF. The DNA of the CDR3 is TGCGCCAGCAGCTTGGGTTTTGGAACTATTAGCAATCAGCCCCAGCATTTT. The complete variable domain, with remaining parts taken from reference TRBV5-1 and TRBJ1-5, reads KAGVTQTPRYLIKTRGQQVTLSCSPISGHRSVSWYQQTPGQGLQFLFEYFSETQRNKGNFPGRFSGRQFSNSRSEMNVSTLELGDSALYLCASSLGFGTISNQPQHFGDGTRLSIL.

To note about this clone: Other DNA sequences within the sample encode an identical CDR3. The genes are TRBV19 and TRBJ2-3, with D perhaps TRBD2 (5 bases). Germline CDR1 reads LNHDA; CDR2 reads SQIVND (reference sequence). This CDR3 has 13 residues. Deletions cut 2 bases from V and 3 bases from J, with 6 bases between. CDR3 residues: CASSIRGTDTQYF. The CDR3 nucleotides are TGTGCCAGTAGTATACGGGGAACAGATACGCAGTATTTT.

The genes are TRBV2 and TRBJ1-1, with no clear D. The germline CDR1 and CDR2 sequences are SNHLY and FYNNEI. The CDR3 length is 13 residues. V lost 4 bases and J lost 5, with 11 bases in between. CDR3 DNA: TGTGCCAGCAGTGTTGATGGGCGAACTGAAGCTTTCTTT. It codes for CASSVDGRTEAFF.

This chain uses TRBV5-1 with TRBJ2-5, with 14 bases that match TRBD2. Trimming cost V 1 base and J 4 bases; bases outside gene matches: 9. The CDR3 totals 18 residues. Germline-derived CDR1 and CDR2 are SGHRS and YFSETQ. The CDR3 loop is CASSLSPTSGGAVETQYF. In DNA form, the CDR3 reads TGCGCCAGCAGCTTGTCACCGACTAGCGGGGGGGCCGTAGAGACCCAGTACTTC. The variable domain in full, with the rest retrieved from reference TRBV5-1 and TRBJ2-5, is KAGVTQTPRYLIKTRGQQVTLSCSPISGHRSVSWYQQTPGQGLQFLFEYFSETQRNKGNFPGRFSGRQFSNSRSEMNVSTLELGDSALYLCASSLSPTSGGAVETQYFGPGTRLLVL.

The V call is TRBV9, the J call TRBJ1-1, with D unclear. The V gene lost 4 bases and the J gene lost 1 base, with 14 bases spanning the gap. The CDR3 is 15 residues long. Germline-derived CDR1 and CDR2 are SGDLS and YYNGEE. The CDR3: CASSLGLIENTEAFF. Written as DNA, the CDR3 is TGTGCCAGCAGCTTAGGACTGATCGAGAACACTGAAGCTTTCTTT.

This clone was counted only a few times. This chain's CDR3 is CASSMGLTGSGYTF. The DNA for the CDR3 is TGTGCCAGTAGTATGGGGCTTACAGGGTCTGGCTACACCTTC. The V and J genes are TRBV19 and TRBJ1-2; a possible D gene is TRBD1 (6 bases). Trimming left V 3 bases short and J 7 bases short, with 15 bases between. Germline values: CDR1 LNHDA, CDR2 SQIVND (reference sequence). This CDR3 is 14 amino acids long.

J is TRBJ1-2 and V is TRBV13; maybe TRBD1 (5 bases). Looked up from germline, CDR1 is PRHDT and CDR2 is FYEKMQ (reference sequence). This CDR3 is 13 amino acids long. V gave up 5 bases and J gave up 5 bases, with 12 bases separating them. CDR3 sequence: CASSLQGGYGYTF. In DNA, the CDR3 is TGTGCCAGCAGCCTCCAGGGTGGGTATGGCTACACCTTC.